This TCR beta chain was sequenced in a study of T cells after yellow fever vaccination. Study observations and caveats: Weaker overall was a secondary response that nonetheless peaked faster, on day 5 versus 15.

V was clipped by 3 bases and J by 2 bases, with 18 bases between them. Germline values: CDR1 DFQATT, CDR2 SNEGSKA (reference sequence). The CDR3 is 16 residues long. This clonotype has just a few counts. Its antigen is undetermined. TCRdb processed the 5' RACE reads anew with MiXCR; each CDR3 protein has one entry. The repertoire holds some 670,000 distinct CDR3 sequences, with 12% as singletons. This chain links TRBV20-1 with TRBJ2-3; D is possibly TRBD1 (7 bases). Sequencing used PBMCs, obtained on the day of the yellow fever booster vaccination. The receptor comes from a man aged 30-40 years who received the YFV17D yellow fever vaccine. CDR3 sequence: CSARDSGEGATDTQYF. As DNA, the CDR3 is TGCAGTGCTAGGGATAGCGGTGAGGGGGCCACAGATACGCAGTATTTT.